The 21 T cell receptor beta chains below were found in one sample sequenced in a study of T-cell memory formation after mild COVID-19. TCRdb itself ran the 5' RACE reads through MiXCR, one entry per CDR3 protein. The sample records approximately 12,000 distinct CDR3 sequences, 14% being singletons. The sample comprised PBMCs or a T cell subset sorted from them (not recorded which). These receptors were collected from a man younger than 30 who had mild COVID-19 (a few samples of this study predate the infection). Cell type and time point are not known.

This clonotype appeared many times. This chain joins TRBV20-1 and TRBJ1-1; D is uncertain. The germline V gene encodes CDR1 DFQATT and CDR2 SNEGSKA (reference sequence). The CDR3 sequence is 13 residues long. Trimming pared 5 bases from V and 2 bases from J, leaving 12 bases between. CDR3 sequence reads: CSAPGAENTEAFF. In nucleotides, the CDR3 is TGCAGTGCTCCGGGTGCCGAAAACACTGAAGCTTTCTTT.

V is TRBV24-1 and J is TRBJ2-1, with TRBD1 matching 9 bases. The CDR3 extends over 14 amino acids. V was pared by 8 bases and J by 9 bases, with 10 bases of the junction left unmatched. Germline V lookup: CDR1 KGHDR, CDR2 SFDVKD. The CDR3 loop is CATMDRGFDSEQFF. The CDR3 region has the DNA TGTGCCACCATGGACAGGGGCTTCGATAGTGAGCAGTTCTTC.

The sample holds many counts of this clonotype. J is TRBJ2-3 and V is TRBV5-1; the D is unclear. Germline assignment: CDR1 SGHRS and CDR2 YFSETQ. The CDR3 covers 18 residues. V lost 2 bases, J lost 0 bases, and 19 bases lay in between. The CDR3 loop reads CASSLLSFGPRSTDTQYF. CDR3 nucleotides: TGCGCCAGCAGCTTATTGTCGTTCGGGCCTAGAAGCACAGATACGCAGTATTTT.

This clonotype was counted many times. The chain links TRBV6-6 to TRBJ1-6; no definite D call. V was shortened by 7 bases and J by 10 bases, with 8 bases between the two germline ends. Germline V gives CDR1 MNHNY, CDR2 SVGAGI (reference sequence). The CDR3 contains 11 residues. The DNA of the CDR3 is TGTGCCAGCAACCATCAGTCACCCCTCCACTTT. Its translation is CASNHQSPLHF.

This chain connects TRBV21-1 to TRBJ1-4; TRBD1, the table's D call, was not compared with the DNA. TRBV21-1 is given as a pseudogene. The CDR3 consists of 16 residues. CDR3 sequence (DNA): TGTGCCAGCAGCTCGCAACGGGACGGGGAGAATGAAAAACTGTTTTTT. Translated: CASSSQRDGENEKLFF.

This chain links TRBV18 with TRBJ2-3; a weak D match, TRBD1 (6 bases). The CDR3 has 16 amino acids. The V gene's germline CDR1 is KGHSH and CDR2 LQKENI. V was clipped by 3 bases and J by 0 bases, with 13 bases between them. The CDR3 loop reads CASSPGTLPSTDTQYF. The CDR3 DNA reads as TGTGCCAGCTCACCGGGGACACTCCCAAGCACAGATACGCAGTATTTT.

The rearrangement joins TRBV30 to TRBJ1-5, with a weak D call TRBD1 (6 bases). The CDR3 runs 15 residues. The germline V and J ends were trimmed by 5 bases and 5 bases, with 19 bases remaining between them. Germline V gene data show CDR1 as GTSNPN and CDR2 as SVGIG (reference sequence). CDR3 region: CAWGLQGGAHQPQHF. The CDR3 coding sequence is TGTGCCTGGGGACTCCAAGGGGGGGCGCATCAGCCCCAGCATTTT.

V and J are TRBV10-3 and TRBJ1-6, with a tentative D call TRBD1 (5 bases). This CDR3 contains 16 residues. The germline V and J ends were trimmed by 4 bases and 7 bases, with 17 bases remaining between them. The germline V gene encodes CDR1 ENHRY and CDR2 SYGVKD. CDR3: CAISARPGQGNSPLHF. The DNA for the CDR3 is TGTGCCATCAGTGCTCGTCCGGGGCAGGGCAATTCACCCCTCCACTTT.

The rearrangement joins TRBV7-2 to TRBJ2-6, with D uncertain. The CDR3 consists of 14 residues. Trimming cost V 7 bases and J 3 bases, with 10 bases left between them. The germline V gene encodes CDR1 SGHTA and CDR2 FQGNSA. CDR3 region: CASTPKVGANVLTF. The CDR3 region has the DNA TGTGCCAGCACCCCCAAAGTTGGGGCCAACGTCCTGACTTTC.

This chain links TRBV20-1 with TRBJ2-7; TRBD1 agrees at 8 bases. The germline CDR1 and CDR2 sequences are DFQATT and SNEGSKA (reference sequence). With 6 bases clipped from V and 9 bases from J, the junction kept 7 bases outside the gene matches. This CDR3 comprises 11 residues. CDR3 in DNA: TGCAGTGCCGGACAGGGCCTCGGGCAGTACGTC. It encodes CSAGQGLGQYV.

This clonotype was picked up many times. CDR3 in DNA: TGCAGCGTTGGCCTGGGCCCCTTCACTGAAGCTTTCTTT. It yields the protein CSVGLGPFTEAFF. The chain carries TRBV29-1 and TRBJ1-1, with D unclear. Trimming removed 4 bases at V and 4 bases at J, with 13 bases between. CDR1 is SQVTM and CDR2 is ANQGSEA in the germline V gene. This CDR3 region has 13 residues.

This clonotype was observed a few times. The chain uses TRBV12-3 or TRBV12-4 and TRBJ1-1; no definite D call. The length of the CDR3 is 13 residues. V lost 5 bases to trimming and J lost 2 bases, with 9 bases between them. CDR3 bases: TGTGCCAGCAGTCCAACGGTAAACACTGAAGCTTTCTTT. Encoded protein: CASSPTVNTEAFF.

This clonotype showed up just a few times. The chain links TRBV25-1 to TRBJ1-6; D unresolved. CDR1 and CDR2 from the germline V gene are MGHDK and SYGVNS. Trimming removed 0 bases at V and 10 bases at J, with 16 bases between. CDR3 length equals 16 residues. The CDR3 nucleotides are TGTGCCAGCAGTGAATATGAAGTACGGACCCGATCACCCCTCCACTTT. Amino acid sequence: CASSEYEVRTRSPLHF.

Notes on this clonotype: This may be a read error, as it is one base from a much larger clone. The chain joins TRBV10-3 to TRBJ2-3; 12 bases align to TRBD2. Per the germline V gene, CDR1 is ENHRY and CDR2 is SYGVKD. The CDR3 has 18 residues. CDR3 nucleotide sequence: TGTGACATCAGTGAGGCTCCGCCTAGCGGGGGGGCCGTATATACGCAGTATTTT. This translates into CDISEAPPSGGAVYTQYF.

Ten or more counts support this clonotype. The chain has TRBV20-1 and TRBJ1-2; no clear D gene. This CDR3 contains 17 residues. V lost 0 bases and J lost 5, with 22 bases in between. Germline CDR1 DFQATT, CDR2 SNEGSKA (reference sequence). The CDR3 loop is CSARDDGQVWMRYGYTF. The CDR3, as DNA: TGCAGTGCTAGAGATGACGGGCAGGTGTGGATGAGATATGGCTACACCTTC.

This clonotype occurred many times. The genes are TRBV27 and TRBJ2-2, with a possible D match to TRBD2 (5 bases). Germline loops: CDR1 MNHEY, CDR2 SMNVEV (reference sequence). Trimming took 3 bases from V and 3 from J, leaving 8 bases between them. This CDR3 spans 14 amino acids. CDR3 nucleotides: TGTGCCAGCAGTTTTCGCGGGTACACCGGGGAGCTGTTTTTT. It encodes CASSFRGYTGELFF.

There are many counts of this clonotype. This chain connects TRBV4-1 to TRBJ2-1; no definite D call. Germline values: CDR1 MGHRA, CDR2 YSYEKL. With 8 bases removed from V and 1 base from J, the gap between germline ends came to 6 bases. This CDR3 region has 12 residues. The CDR3 sequence: CASRGSYNEQFF. CDR3 sequence (DNA): TGCGCCAGCCGCGGATCCTACAATGAGCAGTTCTTC.

This clonotype was picked up many times. The chain carries TRBV6-4 and TRBJ1-2; TRBD1 might be the D (6 bases). The CDR3 is made up of 16 amino acids. Germline V gene lookup returns CDR1 MRHNA and CDR2 SNTAGT. The ends were cut back, 4 bases at V and 8 bases at J, with 23 bases in the middle. CDR3 residues: CASSATIQQGIEGYTF. The CDR3 nucleotides read TGTGCCAGCAGTGCGACCATTCAACAGGGTATCGAAGGCTACACCTTC.

There are many counts of this clonotype. The chain recombines TRBV20-1 with TRBJ2-7; 7 bases are a match to TRBD1. Germline lookup yields CDR1 DFQATT and CDR2 SNEGSKA (reference sequence). CDR3 length: 14 residues. Unmatched junction bases numbered 8, after V lost 3 bases and J lost 3 bases. The CDR3 here is CSASFQGESYEQYF. The DNA for the CDR3 is TGCAGTGCTAGCTTTCAGGGGGAAAGCTACGAGCAGTACTTC.

This clonotype was found a few times. The rearrangement joins TRBV6-2 or TRBV6-3 to TRBJ2-2; either TRBD1 or TRBD2 may fit D (5 bases each). CDR1 and CDR2 from the germline V gene are MNHEY and SVGEGT. V was pared by 2 bases and J by 5 bases, with 12 bases between. The CDR3 runs to 15 residues. As DNA, the CDR3 is TGTGCCAGCAGTTACGGTCCAGGGACGACCGGGGAGCTGTTTTTT. This encodes CASSYGPGTTGELFF.

The chain combines TRBV18 with TRBJ1-2, with D possibly matching TRBD1 (6 bases). The V and J ends lost 0 bases and 4 bases respectively, with 12 bases between them. There are 15 residues in the CDR3. Germline lookup yields CDR1 KGHSH and CDR2 LQKENI. CDR3 region: CASSPPGGWGYGYTF. The DNA for the CDR3 is TGTGCCAGCTCACCACCAGGGGGATGGGGCTATGGCTACACCTTC.